The 2 T cell receptor beta chains below were found in one sample sequenced in a study of shared clonotypes between healthy human individuals. Using immunoSEQ multiplex PCR, the repertoire was profiled, and TCRdb retains in-frame clones only, with some absent. This sample yields some 2 million clones, of which roughly 94% are seen a single time; more than 0.1% belongs to the top ten. The sample was naive CD4+ T cells sorted from blood. Subset reported: CD45RA+ positively selected. Receptors were obtained from a man aged 18 to 29 in good health.

This rearrangement joins TRBV30 to TRBJ1-3, with D unresolved. The CDR3 runs to 16 residues. The germline V gene encodes CDR1 GTSNPN and CDR2 SVGIG (reference sequence). V lost 0 bases to trimming and J lost 0 bases, with 12 bases between them. The CDR3: CAWSVDLFTSGNTIYF. The DNA for the CDR3 is TGTGCCTGGAGTGTAGACCTATTTACCTCTGGAAACACCATATATTTT.

The chain couples TRBV5-1 to TRBJ2-2; maybe TRBD1 (5 bases). From germline, CDR1 is SGHRS and CDR2 YFSETQ. Trimming left V 1 base short and J 5 bases short, with 15 bases between. CDR3 length equals 16 residues. The CDR3 bases are TGCGCCAGCAGCTTGCAGGCAGGGCGACCGACCGGGGAGCTGTTTTTT. Protein: CASSLQAGRPTGELFF. Drawing the rest from reference TRBV5-1 and TRBJ2-2, the complete variable domain is KAGVTQTPRYLIKTRGQQVTLSCSPISGHRSVSWYQQTPGQGLQFLFEYFSETQRNKGNFPGRFSGRQFSNSRSEMNVSTLELGDSALYLCASSLQAGRPTGELFFGEGSRLTVL.